This TCR beta chain stems from a study of shared clonotypes between healthy human individuals. Study results and caveats: Non-shared clonotypes displayed generation probabilities falling below those of clonotypes present in all four donors. Rarefaction showed sorted-subset sequencing was incomplete despite large depth.

This CDR3 has 17 residues. The J segment lost 5 bases and the V segment lost 4 bases, leaving 17 bases of the junction unmatched. Germline V gene data show CDR1 as MDHEN and CDR2 as SYDVKM. The sample holds one count of this clone. Its cognate antigen is unknown. Here immunoSEQ multiplex PCR was the method, and the copy in TCRdb shows in-frame clones only, minus some. The table lists 2 million to 3 million clones, roughly 93% of them singletons, with about 0.39% in the top ten. V is TRBV28 and J is TRBJ2-7; 7 positions match TRBD2. The sequencing sample was made of naive CD4+ T cells from PBMCs. This sample's subset: CD45RA+ positively selected. The receptor was derived from a young man in good health. Some clones in this sample may be carry-over from other donors' samples. CDR3 DNA sequence: TGTGCCAGCAGTTCAGCCCCTCAGTCCAGCGGGGTCGACGAGCAGTACTTC. Translation: CASSSAPQSSGVDEQYF.